Below, 13 T cell receptor beta chains from the same sample are listed, as sequenced in a study of blood T cell repertoires in COVID-19. Profiling relied on immunoSEQ multiplex PCR, and the TCRdb table lists in-frame clones only, not all of them. Here the sample spans approximately 500,000 clones, around 90% being singletons. Sequenced input: peripheral blood. These receptors were taken from a woman between 50 and 59 years old with COVID-19, enrolled during active disease.

This clone appeared once. J is TRBJ2-1 and V is TRBV19; 7 bases are shared with TRBD2. CDR1 is LNHDA, CDR2 SQIVND, per germline (reference sequence). The CDR3 runs to 14 residues. J lost 2 bases, V lost 6 bases, and 4 bases had no gene match. In DNA, the CDR3 is TGTGCCAGTAGCCCAGCGGGGACCTACAATGAGCAGTTCTTC. Protein sequence: CASSPAGTYNEQFF.

The chain carries TRBV2 and TRBJ2-1; D possibly corresponds to TRBD2 (6 bases). CDR1 is SNHLY and CDR2 is FYNNEI in the germline V gene. The CDR3 sequence is 14 residues long. The germline V and J ends were trimmed by 4 bases and 7 bases, with 14 bases remaining between them. Here the CDR3 reads CASSGFGGRNEQFF. CDR3 nucleotides: TGTGCCAGCAGTGGGTTCGGGGGTCGAAATGAGCAGTTCTTC.

The chain has TRBV5-1 and TRBJ2-1; 9 nucleotides align to TRBD2. V trimming: 1 base; J trimming: 2 bases; junction bases outside the gene matches: 4. This CDR3 comprises 16 residues. The germline CDR1 and CDR2 sequences are SGHRS and YFSETQ. The CDR3, as DNA: TGCGCCAGCAGCTTGTATAGCGGGGGTGCCTACAATGAGCAGTTCTTC. The encoded protein is CASSLYSGGAYNEQFF.

The chain carries TRBV5-5 and TRBJ1-5; TRBD1 aligns across 10 bases. The CDR3 is 14 residues long. V was clipped by 5 bases and J by 7 bases; unmatched bases: 6. CDR1 and CDR2 (germline): SGHKS, YYEKEE (reference sequence). CDR3 in DNA: TGTGCCAGCAGTCAGACAGGGGGCGGGCAGCCCCAGCATTTT. It translates to CASSQTGGGQPQHF.

The V call is TRBV6-2 or TRBV6-3, the J call TRBJ1-1; 8 nucleotides line up with TRBD1. CDR3 length: 14 amino acids. The V and J ends lost 4 bases and 1 base, in that order; junction bases with no gene match: 2. Germline V gene sequence: CDR1 MNHEY, CDR2 SVGEGT. CDR3 nucleotides: TGTGCCAGCAGTTTTACAGGGGGGAACACTGAAGCTTTCTTT. It encodes CASSFTGGNTEAFF.

This chain connects TRBV19 to TRBJ1-2, with 8 bases matching TRBD1. The germline V gene encodes CDR1 LNHDA and CDR2 SQIVND (reference sequence). V shed 10 bases and J 2 bases; nucleotides not matched to a gene: 12. The CDR3 is made up of 15 amino acids. CDR3 DNA sequence: TGTGCCATTCGGTCTGACAGGGGTGAAAACTATGGCTACACCTTC. It is translated as CAIRSDRGENYGYTF.

The chain employs TRBV20-1 and TRBJ2-3; no firm D call. Trimming stripped 3 bases from V and 0 bases from J, with 4 bases between. Per germline, CDR1 DFQATT and CDR2 SNEGSKA (reference sequence). The CDR3 consists of 12 residues. The CDR3 DNA sequence: TGCAGTGCTAGTCTTAGCACAGATACGCAGTATTTT. Its protein product is CSASLSTDTQYF.

V usage is TRBV6-5 and J usage is TRBJ1-2, with a weak D call TRBD1 (5 bases). This CDR3 spans 16 amino acids. Germline V lookup: CDR1 MNHEY, CDR2 SVGAGI. With 0 bases removed from V and 3 bases from J, the gap between germline ends came to 14 bases. CDR3 nucleotides: TGTGCCAGCAGTTACTCGGGGTGGGGGGTCGACTATGGCTACACCTTC. This sequence encodes CASSYSGWGVDYGYTF.

The CDR3 region is CASSLEESSYNSPLHF. The CDR3, as DNA: TGTGCCAGCAGTTTAGAGGAGAGCTCCTATAATTCACCCCTCCACTTT. The rearrangement uses TRBV28 and TRBJ1-6, with D unclear. Germline CDR1 MDHEN, CDR2 SYDVKM. Deletions cut 2 bases from V and 0 bases from J, with 8 bases between. The CDR3 extends over 16 amino acids.

This rearrangement joins TRBV30 to TRBJ2-1; possibly TRBD2 for D (7 bases). The CDR3 runs 18 residues. Trimming removed 3 bases from V and 0 bases from J, with 21 bases in between. The germline V gene has CDR1 GTSNPN and CDR2 SVGIG (reference sequence). CDR3 sequence: CAWRGGQASDSSYNEQFF. The CDR3 bases are TGTGCCTGGAGGGGGGGGCAGGCCTCGGACAGCTCCTACAATGAGCAGTTCTTC. Combining the CDR3 with reference TRBV30 and TRBJ2-1 gives the whole variable domain SQTIHQWPATLVQPVGSPLSLECTVEGTSNPNLYWYRQAAGRGLQLLFYSVGIGQISSEVPQNLSASRPQDRQFILSSKKLLLSDSGFYLCAWRGGQASDSSYNEQFFGPGTRLTVL.

This chain links TRBV11-2 with TRBJ1-3; possible D gene TRBD1, 5 bases. V lost 3 bases, J lost 4 bases, and 19 bases lay in between. Looked up from germline, CDR1 is SGHAT and CDR2 is FQNNGV. This CDR3 has 17 amino acids. This CDR3 reads CASSFKGLQRSGNTIYF. For the CDR3, the DNA is TGTGCCAGCAGCTTCAAGGGACTTCAGAGGTCCGGAAACACCATATATTTT. The full variable domain, in which reference TRBV11-2 and TRBJ1-3 provide the parts outside the CDR3, is EAGVAQSPRYKIIEKRQSVAFWCNPISGHATLYWYQQILGQGPKLLIQFQNNGVVDDSQLPKDRFSAERLKGVDSTLKIQPAKLEDSAVYLCASSFKGLQRSGNTIYFGEGSWLTVV.

V usage is TRBV6-1 and J usage is TRBJ1-5; possible D gene TRBD1, 5 bases. The CDR3 length is 15 residues. Trimming removed 2 bases at V and 3 bases at J, with 11 bases between. In germline, CDR1 is MNHNS, CDR2 SASEGT. CDR3 sequence (DNA): TGTGCCAGCAGTGAAATGGGACTCAACAATCAGCCCCAGCATTTT. Translated: CASSEMGLNNQPQHF.

The rearrangement links TRBV9 to TRBJ2-1; D is possibly TRBD1 (5 bases). This CDR3 spans 15 amino acids. V was pared by 0 bases and J by 7 bases, with 14 bases between. In germline, CDR1 is SGDLS, CDR2 YYNGEE. CDR3 residues: CASSVAGQGRNEQFF. The CDR3 DNA follows: TGTGCCAGCAGCGTAGCAGGGCAGGGTCGGAATGAGCAGTTCTTC.